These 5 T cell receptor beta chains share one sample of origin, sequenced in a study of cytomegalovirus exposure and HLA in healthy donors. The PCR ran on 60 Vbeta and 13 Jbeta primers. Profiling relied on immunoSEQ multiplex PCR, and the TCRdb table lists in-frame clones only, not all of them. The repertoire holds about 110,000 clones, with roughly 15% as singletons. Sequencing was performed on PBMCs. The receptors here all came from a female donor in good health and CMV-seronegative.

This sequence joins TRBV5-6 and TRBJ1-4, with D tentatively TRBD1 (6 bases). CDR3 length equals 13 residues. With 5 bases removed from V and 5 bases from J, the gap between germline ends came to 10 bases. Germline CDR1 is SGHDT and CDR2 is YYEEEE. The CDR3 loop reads CASRNQGNEKLFF. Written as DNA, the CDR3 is TGTGCCAGCAGAAATCAGGGGAATGAAAAACTGTTTTTT.

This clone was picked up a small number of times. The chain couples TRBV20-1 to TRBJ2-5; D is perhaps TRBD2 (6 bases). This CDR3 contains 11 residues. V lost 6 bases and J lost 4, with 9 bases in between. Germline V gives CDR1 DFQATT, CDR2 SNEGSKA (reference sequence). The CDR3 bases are TGCAGTGCGGCGGGGCCAGAGACCCAGTACTTC. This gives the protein CSAAGPETQYF.

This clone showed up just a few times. DNA of the CDR3: TGTGCCGGGGGTGGACAGGGATTTTGGGAGACCCAGTACTTC. Translation gives CAGGGQGFWETQYF. This sequence joins TRBV30 and TRBJ2-5, with 8 bases aligning to TRBD1. With 8 bases clipped from V and 5 bases from J, the junction kept 13 bases outside the gene matches. Germline loops: CDR1 GTSNPN, CDR2 SVGIG (reference sequence). The CDR3 consists of 14 residues.

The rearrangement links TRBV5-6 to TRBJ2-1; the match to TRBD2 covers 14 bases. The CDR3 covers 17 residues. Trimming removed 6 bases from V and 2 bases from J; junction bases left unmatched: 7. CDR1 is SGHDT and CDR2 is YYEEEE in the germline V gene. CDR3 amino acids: CASTPPGLAGAYNEQFF. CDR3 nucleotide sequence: TGTGCCAGCACACCTCCGGGACTAGCGGGGGCCTACAATGAGCAGTTCTTC.

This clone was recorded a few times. The CDR3 DNA reads TGTGCCAGCAGCCCCCAGGTTGAGCCCTCCTACGAGCAGTACTTC. Its translation is CASSPQVEPSYEQYF. The chain is built from TRBV7-2 and TRBJ2-7; unclear D gene. Germline CDR1 SGHTA, CDR2 FQGNSA. Trimming removed 5 bases from V and 0 bases from J, with 14 bases in between. The CDR3 totals 15 residues.